Included here is one TCR beta chain sequence, with context. These data belong to a study of blood T cell repertoires in COVID-19. Sequenced by immunoSEQ multiplex PCR; TCRdb stores in-frame clones only, minus some. Of under 200,000 clones listed, approximately 91% were seen once; the top ten hold around 2.1%. The CDR3 extends over 16 amino acids. V lost 5 bases, J lost 6 bases, and 10 bases stayed unmatched. Germline assignment: CDR1 SNHLY and CDR2 FYNNEI. The sample comprised peripheral blood. This TCR came from a man between 18 and 29 years old with acute or convalescent COVID-19. V is TRBV2 and J is TRBJ2-1; 10 nucleotides line up with TRBD2. In nucleotides, the CDR3 is TGTGCCAGCAGTTCCTCCGTACTAGCGGGATTCAATGAGCAGTTCTTC. Protein: CASSSSVLAGFNEQFF.